A single sample is the source of the 3 T cell receptor beta chains below, sequenced in a study of blood T cell repertoires in COVID-19. Repertoires were generated with immunoSEQ multiplex PCR, while TCRdb's copy carries only in-frame clones and drops some. In the table there are roughly 150,000 clones, approximately 79% of which are singletons. Sequenced material: peripheral blood. Receptor source: an older woman with COVID-19, enrolled during active disease.

This rearrangement joins TRBV28 to TRBJ1-4; 7 positions agree with TRBD1. The CDR3 consists of 15 residues. Looked up from germline, CDR1 is MDHEN and CDR2 is SYDVKM. J was trimmed by 8 bases and V by 6 bases; bases with no gene match: 12. CDR3 bases: TGTGCCAGCAGCCCTTTGGGACAGTTCGGAGAAAAACTGTTTTTT. Translating it yields CASSPLGQFGEKLFF.

The chain carries TRBV5-1 and TRBJ1-1, with no clear D. The ends were cut back, 0 bases at V and 7 bases at J, with 13 bases in the middle. This CDR3 is 14 amino acids long. CDR1 SGHRS and CDR2 YFSETQ come from the germline V gene. This chain's CDR3 is CASSLGQIRGEAFF. The CDR3 DNA follows: TGCGCCAGCAGCTTGGGGCAGATCCGAGGTGAAGCTTTCTTT.

V usage is TRBV18 and J usage is TRBJ1-2; D is possibly TRBD1 (6 bases). The CDR3 extends over 14 amino acids. V was cut by 0 bases and J by 8 bases, with 13 bases left in between. In germline, CDR1 is KGHSH, CDR2 LQKENI. The CDR3 nucleotides are TGTGCCAGCTCACCACCAACAGGGTATGGAGGCTACACCTTC. Protein sequence: CASSPPTGYGGYTF. The full variable domain, rest sourced from reference TRBV18 and TRBJ1-2, is NAGVMQNPRHLVRRRGQEARLRCSPMKGHSHVYWYRQLPEEGLKFMVYLQKENIIDESGMPKERFSAEFPKEGPSILRIQQVVRGDSAAYFCASSPPTGYGGYTFGSGTRLTVV.